This is a list of T cell receptor beta chains from one sample in a study of vaccination and CD4 T cells after COVID-19. What these receptors recognize is not known. MiXCR was run by TCRdb on the PCR reads, yielding one entry per CDR3 protein. The data contain more than 12,000 distinct CDR3 sequences, 52% of them singletons. Sequencing was done on a sample of CD4+ T cells from blood, cultured in vitro. These receptors were collected from a human donor who had recovered from COVID-19. CDR3s leave out the opening cysteine and the closing phenylalanine or tryptophan. Each record gives: J gene, V gene, D gene, CDR3 length, CDR3 protein. D genes are given only for firm matches.

TRBJ1-5 TRBV21-1 - 14 ASSKVSPACNQPQH
TRBJ1-2 TRBV6-5 - 12 ASSYSEENYGYT
TRBJ2-3 TRBV6-1 - 13 ASSAQSGWTDTQY
TRBJ2-7 TRBV7-2 - 13 ASSPSPDYYYEQY
TRBJ2-7 TRBV7-9 - 13 ASSRRGAGSVEQY
TRBJ1-1 TRBV7-2 TRBD1 11 ASRYDRGPQAF
TRBJ2-5 TRBV5-1 - 12 ASSSERPRETQY
TRBJ2-5 TRBV20-1 - 10 SVTGSQETQY
TRBJ1-2 TRBV19 - 11 ASSADRSYGYT
TRBJ2-2 TRBV6-5 - 14 ASSYSSRGDTGELF
TRBJ2-3 TRBV11-2 TRBD1 13 ASSLVQGAPDTQY
TRBJ2-1 TRBV7-9 - 15 ASSLAVRESRGGEQF
TRBJ1-3 TRBV20-1 - 12 SARSDRSGNTIY
TRBJ2-7 TRBV19 - 12 ASSTGGYSYEQY
TRBJ1-1 TRBV10-3 - 11 AVQGVMNTEAF
TRBJ2-7 TRBV18 TRBD1 13 ASSPPTGAGAEQY
TRBJ1-2 TRBV5-1 - 11 ASSLEGSVGYT
TRBJ1-3 TRBV19 - 13 ASTRGDGPGNTIY
TRBJ2-7 TRBV4-2 TRBD2 15 ASSPWGELAGTYEQY
TRBJ1-1 TRBV28 TRBD1 16 ASSLAGQGRHMNTEAF
TRBJ1-4 TRBV28 TRBD1 14 ASSLSPTGGMKKLF
TRBJ1-2 TRBV2 - 9 ASTIYRDTT
TRBJ2-5 TRBV7-6 - 12 ASSPTTGEGTQY
TRBJ2-7 TRBV6-2/TRBV6-3 - 13 ASSSSKPGYYEQY
TRBJ1-1 TRBV27 TRBD1 11 ASSSTGGAEAF
TRBJ2-7 TRBV6-2/TRBV6-3 - 11 ASSYGPWGEQY
TRBJ2-2 TRBV2 TRBD1 12 ASRRDRGAGELF
TRBJ1-3 TRBV27 - 11 ASSPRTEDTIY
TRBJ1-2 TRBV28 - 11 ASSPPPDYGYT
TRBJ2-4 TRBV27 TRBD1 13 ASRSFRDRVYIQY
TRBJ2-3 TRBV19 - 13 ASSMNYLRTDTQY
TRBJ1-6 TRBV20-1 TRBD1 12 SARRQGVNSPLH
TRBJ1-4 TRBV7-9 - 15 ASSLSQTLTTNEKLF
TRBJ1-5 TRBV4-1 - 13 ASSQDSEGGQPQH
TRBJ1-4 TRBV5-4 - 13 ASSSMTDPNEKLF
TRBJ1-1 TRBV6-5 TRBD1 13 ASSYWAGGNTEAF
TRBJ1-2 TRBV6-2/TRBV6-3 TRBD1 13 ASSRPGQGFNGYT
TRBJ2-2 TRBV6-1 - 11 ASSASGTGELF
TRBJ2-3 TRBV19 - 12 ASARSAGRDTQY
TRBJ1-2 TRBV9 - 14 ASSVAVGGLFYGYT
TRBJ2-5 TRBV5-4 - 14 ASTQGGGWGKETQY
TRBJ1-4 TRBV28 - 13 ASRNWGATNEKLF
TRBJ1-2 TRBV15 - 12 ATSRAGQSYGYT
TRBJ2-7 TRBV5-1 TRBD2 13 ASSSSLAGEGEQY
TRBJ1-5 TRBV19 TRBD1 12 ASSVQGANQPQH
TRBJ2-1 TRBV6-5 - 13 ASSYSAPAHGGQF
TRBJ1-1 TRBV6-5 - 11 ASSYGAGSGAF
TRBJ1-1 TRBV19 - 12 ASTSVGGNTEAF